The 2 T cell receptor beta chains below come from one sample, sequenced in a study of CD8 T cells in Susac syndrome. Random hexamers were used to reverse transcribe about 0.5 to 1 ug of RNA. One entry per CDR3 protein, called by TCRdb with MiXCR from the immunoSEQ multiplex PCR reads. The sample shows 250,000 to 300,000 distinct CDR3 sequences, about 88% of them seen only once. Sequenced: CD8+ T cells from PBMCs. All receptors derive from a human donor with multiple sclerosis.

This clonotype was recorded once. J is TRBJ2-3 and V is TRBV5-5; possibly TRBD2 for D (5 bases). Germline lookup yields CDR1 SGHKS and CDR2 YYEKEE (reference sequence). V lost 3 bases and J 1 base, leaving 12 bases between the germline ends. The CDR3 runs 15 residues. The CDR3 spells CASSSRTRGTDTQYF. The CDR3 nucleotides are TGTGCCAGCAGCTCCCGAACTAGAGGCACAGATACGCAGTATTTT.

The chain has TRBV27 and TRBJ2-3, with unresolved D. Trimming removed 8 bases from V and 0 bases from J, with 6 bases in between. The germline V gene encodes CDR1 MNHEY and CDR2 SMNVEV (reference sequence). The CDR3 is 12 amino acids. This CDR3 is CASGRSTDTQYF. CDR3 in DNA: TGTGCCAGCGGGCGGAGCACAGATACGCAGTATTTT.